This TCR beta chain is from a study of shared clonotypes between healthy human individuals. Study information: Three plates each covered CD4 naive and memory; CD8 naive two, CD8 memory one. Study-wide results and limits: When compared with the clonotypes that were shared by all four sorted-subset donors, the non-shared clonotypes turned out to have lower generation probabilities.

In regard to this clone: Its matching antigen is unknown.

Clones were read by immunoSEQ multiplex PCR, and TCRdb kept only the in-frame ones, dropping some. The table includes 950,000 to 1,200,000 clones, roughly 80% detected once. Sequenced sample: memory CD4+ T cells from PBMCs. The subset here: CD45RA-negative fraction. This clonotype was obtained from a man aged 18 to 35 in good health. Some clones in this sample may be carry-over from other donors' samples.

Here the CDR3 reads CASSQVPGTMFYGYTF. For the CDR3, the DNA is TGTGCCAGCAGCCAAGTCCCCGGCACAATGTTCTATGGCTACACCTTC. This chain uses TRBV4-2 with TRBJ1-2, with D unclear. The ends were cut back, 1 base at V and 4 bases at J, with 16 bases in the middle. Germline V gene lookup returns CDR1 LGHNA and CDR2 YNFKEQ. This CDR3 comprises 16 residues.